This T cell receptor beta chain was identified during a study of blood T cell repertoires in COVID-19. Everyone who took part was roughly 18 to 95 years old, and they came from about 25 US areas. The germline V gene has CDR1 LNHDA and CDR2 SQIVND (reference sequence). Trimming stripped 6 bases from V and 5 bases from J, with 23 bases between. The CDR3 extends over 17 amino acids. Method: immunoSEQ multiplex PCR; TCRdb's copy keeps in-frame clones and lacks some. Among approximately 200,000 clones listed, approximately 90% were seen once. The V gene is TRBV19, the J gene TRBJ2-1; weak D call: TRBD2 (5 bases). The source is a man aged 25 to 40 who had recovered from COVID-19. Sequencing was performed on PBMCs or T cells enriched from blood (not recorded which). The CDR3 reads CASRSTRTSTIHNEQFF. The CDR3 region has the DNA TGTGCCAGTAGAAGCACGAGAACTAGTACTATCCACAATGAGCAGTTCTTC.